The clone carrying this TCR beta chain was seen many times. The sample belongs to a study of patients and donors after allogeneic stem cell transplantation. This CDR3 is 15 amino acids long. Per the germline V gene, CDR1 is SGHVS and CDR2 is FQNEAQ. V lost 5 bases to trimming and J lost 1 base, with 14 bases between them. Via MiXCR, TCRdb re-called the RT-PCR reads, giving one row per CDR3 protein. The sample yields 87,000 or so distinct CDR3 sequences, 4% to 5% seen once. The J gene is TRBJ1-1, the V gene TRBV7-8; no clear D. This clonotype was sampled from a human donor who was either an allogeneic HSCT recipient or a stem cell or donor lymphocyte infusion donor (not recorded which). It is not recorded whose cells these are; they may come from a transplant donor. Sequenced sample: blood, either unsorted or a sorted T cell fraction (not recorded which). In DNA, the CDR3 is TGTGCCAGCAGCCCCTCCCGTCAGACGAACACTGAAGCTTTCTTT. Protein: CASSPSRQTNTEAFF. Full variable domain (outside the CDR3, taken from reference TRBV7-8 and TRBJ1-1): GAGVSQSPRYKVAKRGQDVALRCDPISGHVSLFWYQQALGQGPEFLTYFQNEAQLDKSGLPSDRFFAERPEGSVSTLKIQRTQQEDSAVYLCASSPSRQTNTEAFFGQGTRLTVV.